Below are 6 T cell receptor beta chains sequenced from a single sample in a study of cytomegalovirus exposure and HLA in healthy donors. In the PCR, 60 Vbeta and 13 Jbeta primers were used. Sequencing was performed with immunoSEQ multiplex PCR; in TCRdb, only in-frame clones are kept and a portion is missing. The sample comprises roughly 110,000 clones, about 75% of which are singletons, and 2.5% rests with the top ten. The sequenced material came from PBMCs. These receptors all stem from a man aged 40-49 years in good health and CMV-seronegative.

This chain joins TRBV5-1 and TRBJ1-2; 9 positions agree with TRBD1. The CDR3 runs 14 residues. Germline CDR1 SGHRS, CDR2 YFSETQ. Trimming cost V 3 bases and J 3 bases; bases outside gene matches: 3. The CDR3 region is CASSSQGAYYGYTF. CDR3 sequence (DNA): TGCGCCAGCAGCTCACAGGGGGCTTACTATGGCTACACCTTC.

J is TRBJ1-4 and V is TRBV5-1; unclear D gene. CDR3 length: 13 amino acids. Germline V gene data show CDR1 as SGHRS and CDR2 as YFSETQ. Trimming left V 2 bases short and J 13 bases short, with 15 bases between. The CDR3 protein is CASSFGTGRGLFF. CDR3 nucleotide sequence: TGCGCCAGCAGCTTTGGAACGGGTCGGGGACTGTTTTTT.

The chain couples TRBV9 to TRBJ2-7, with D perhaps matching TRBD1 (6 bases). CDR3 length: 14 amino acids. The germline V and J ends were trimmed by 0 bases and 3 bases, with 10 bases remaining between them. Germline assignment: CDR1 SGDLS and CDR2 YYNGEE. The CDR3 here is CASSVGGTHYEQYF. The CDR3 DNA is TGTGCCAGCAGCGTAGGTGGGACACACTACGAGCAGTACTTC. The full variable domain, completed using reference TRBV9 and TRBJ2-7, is DSGVTQTPKHLITATGQRVTLRCSPRSGDLSVYWYQQSLDQGLQFLIQYYNGEERAKGNILERFSAQQFPDLHSELNLSSLELGDSALYFCASSVGGTHYEQYFGPGTRLTVT.

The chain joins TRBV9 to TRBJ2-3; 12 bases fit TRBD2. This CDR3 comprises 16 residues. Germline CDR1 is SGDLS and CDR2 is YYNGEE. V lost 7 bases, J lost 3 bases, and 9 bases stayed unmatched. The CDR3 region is CASFPLAGGKTDTQYF. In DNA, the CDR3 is TGTGCCAGCTTTCCCCTAGCGGGGGGGAAAACAGATACGCAGTATTTT. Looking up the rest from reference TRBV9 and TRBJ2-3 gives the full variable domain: DSGVTQTPKHLITATGQRVTLRCSPRSGDLSVYWYQQSLDQGLQFLIQYYNGEERAKGNILERFSAQQFPDLHSELNLSSLELGDSALYFCASFPLAGGKTDTQYFGPGTRLTVL.

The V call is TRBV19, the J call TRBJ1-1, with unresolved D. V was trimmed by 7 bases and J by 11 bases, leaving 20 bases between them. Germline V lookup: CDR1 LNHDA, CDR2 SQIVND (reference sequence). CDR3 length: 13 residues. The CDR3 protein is CASNIPEGGRAFF. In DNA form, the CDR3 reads TGTGCCAGTAATATTCCCGAAGGAGGGCGTGCTTTCTTT.

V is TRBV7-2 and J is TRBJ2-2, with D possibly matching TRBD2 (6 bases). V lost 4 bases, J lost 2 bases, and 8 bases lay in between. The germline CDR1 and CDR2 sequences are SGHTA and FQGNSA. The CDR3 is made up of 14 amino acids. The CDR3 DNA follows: TGTGCCAGCAGCTGGGAGGCCAACACCGGGGAGCTGTTTTTT. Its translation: CASSWEANTGELFF.